This T cell receptor (beta chain) was sequenced in a study of cytomegalovirus exposure and HLA in healthy donors. Worth noting for this clone: Its antigen is unknown.

Study results and caveats: The authors listed around 150 TCR beta chains as cytomegalovirus-associated.

CDR1 is SGHNT and CDR2 is YYREEE in the germline V gene (reference sequence). The CDR3 consists of 14 residues. V lost 0 bases to trimming and J lost 13 bases; unmatched junction nucleotides: 9. Here immunoSEQ multiplex PCR was the method, and the copy in TCRdb shows in-frame clones only, minus some. This sample yields 150,000 to 200,000 clones, of which around 82% are seen a single time; 9.5% to 13% belongs to the top ten. The rearrangement joins TRBV5-4 to TRBJ2-1; 8 bases fit TRBD2. The sequence came from a man aged 30 to 39 in good health and CMV-seropositive. The specimen was PBMCs. The CDR3, as DNA: TGTGCCAGCAGCTTGGAGGATAGCGGGGAGGTTCAGTTCTTC. It yields the protein CASSLEDSGEVQFF.